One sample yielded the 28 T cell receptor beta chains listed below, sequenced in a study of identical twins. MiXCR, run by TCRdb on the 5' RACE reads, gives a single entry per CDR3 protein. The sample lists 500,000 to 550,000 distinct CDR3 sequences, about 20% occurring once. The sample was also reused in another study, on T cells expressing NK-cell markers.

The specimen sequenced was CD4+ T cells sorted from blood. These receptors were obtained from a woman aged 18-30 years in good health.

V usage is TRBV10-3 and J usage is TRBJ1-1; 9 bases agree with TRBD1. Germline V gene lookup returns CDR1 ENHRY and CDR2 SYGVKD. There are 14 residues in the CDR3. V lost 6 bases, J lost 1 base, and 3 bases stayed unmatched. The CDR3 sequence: CAIRGTGRNTEAFF. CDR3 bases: TGTGCCATCAGGGGGACAGGGAGGAACACTGAAGCTTTCTTT.

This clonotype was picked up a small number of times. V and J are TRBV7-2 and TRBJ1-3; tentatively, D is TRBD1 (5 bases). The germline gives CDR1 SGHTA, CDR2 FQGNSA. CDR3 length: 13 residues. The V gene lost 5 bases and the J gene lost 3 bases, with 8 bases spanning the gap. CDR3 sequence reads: CASSRDGGNTIYF. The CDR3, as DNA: TGTGCCAGCAGCCGGGACGGTGGAAACACCATATATTTT.

CDR3 residues: CASSLALAGNTDTQYF. The CDR3 nucleotides read TGCGCCAGCAGCTTGGCGCTAGCGGGGAACACAGATACGCAGTATTTT. This chain links TRBV5-1 with TRBJ2-3; TRBD2 aligns across 9 bases. The trim removed 0 bases at V and 2 bases at J, leaving 4 bases unmatched. Looked up from germline, CDR1 is SGHRS and CDR2 is YFSETQ. This CDR3 has 16 residues.

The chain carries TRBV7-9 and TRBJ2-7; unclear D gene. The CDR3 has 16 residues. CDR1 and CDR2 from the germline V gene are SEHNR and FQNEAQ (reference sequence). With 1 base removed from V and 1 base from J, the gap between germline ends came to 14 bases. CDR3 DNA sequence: TGTGCCAGCAGCTTAGTTTCTGCGGCTAGATCCTACGAGCAGTACTTC. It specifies CASSLVSAARSYEQYF.

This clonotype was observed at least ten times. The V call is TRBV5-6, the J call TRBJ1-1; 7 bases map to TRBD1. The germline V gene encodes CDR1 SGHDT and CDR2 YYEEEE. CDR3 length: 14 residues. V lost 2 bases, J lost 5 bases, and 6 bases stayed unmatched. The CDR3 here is CASSFSSGGTEAFF. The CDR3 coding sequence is TGTGCCAGCAGCTTTTCATCAGGGGGAACTGAAGCTTTCTTT. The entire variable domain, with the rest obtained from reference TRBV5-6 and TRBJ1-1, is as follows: DAGVTQSPTHLIKTRGQQVTLRCSPKSGHDTVSWYQQALGQGPQFIFQYYEEEERQRGNFPDRFSGHQFPNYSSELNVNALLLGDSALYLCASSFSSGGTEAFFGQGTRLTVV.

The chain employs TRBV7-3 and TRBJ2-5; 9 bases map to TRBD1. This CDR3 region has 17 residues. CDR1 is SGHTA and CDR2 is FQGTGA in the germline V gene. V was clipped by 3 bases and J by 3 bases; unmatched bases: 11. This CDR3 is CASSFPEHRGRKETQYF. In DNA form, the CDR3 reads TGTGCCAGCAGCTTCCCCGAGCACAGGGGGCGTAAAGAGACCCAGTACTTC. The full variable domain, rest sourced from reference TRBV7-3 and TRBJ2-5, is GAGVSQTPSNKVTEKGKYVELRCDPISGHTALYWYRQSLGQGPEFLIYFQGTGAADDSGLPNDRFFAVRPEGSVSTLKIQRTERGDSAVYLCASSFPEHRGRKETQYFGPGTRLLVL.

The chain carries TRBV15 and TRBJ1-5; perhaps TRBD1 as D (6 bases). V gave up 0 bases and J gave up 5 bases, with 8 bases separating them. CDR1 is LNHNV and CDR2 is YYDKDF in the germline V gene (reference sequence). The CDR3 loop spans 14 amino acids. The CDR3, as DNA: TGTGCCACCAGCAGAGAAGGGGGATATCAGCCCCAGCATTTT. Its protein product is CATSREGGYQPQHF.

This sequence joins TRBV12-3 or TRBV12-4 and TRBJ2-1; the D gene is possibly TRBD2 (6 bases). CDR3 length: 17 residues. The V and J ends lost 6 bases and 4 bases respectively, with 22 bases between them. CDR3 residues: CASSNPPGRGDYNEQFF. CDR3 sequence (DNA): TGTGCCAGCAGCAACCCCCCCGGGCGGGGAGATTACAATGAGCAGTTCTTC.

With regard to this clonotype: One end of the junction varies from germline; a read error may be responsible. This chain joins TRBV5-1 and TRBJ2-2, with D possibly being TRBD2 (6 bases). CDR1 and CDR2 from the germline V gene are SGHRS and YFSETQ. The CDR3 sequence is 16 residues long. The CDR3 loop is CASSLGSGRNPGELFF. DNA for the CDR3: TGCGCCAGCAGCTTGGGCTCTGGGAGGAACCCCGGGGAGCTGTTTTTT.

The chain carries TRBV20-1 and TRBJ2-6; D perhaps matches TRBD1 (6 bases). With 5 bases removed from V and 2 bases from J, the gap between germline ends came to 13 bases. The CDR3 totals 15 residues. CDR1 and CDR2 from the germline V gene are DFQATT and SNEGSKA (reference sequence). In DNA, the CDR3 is TGCAGTGCTGCCCAAGGGGGAACTGGGGCCAACGTCCTGACTTTC. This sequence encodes CSAAQGGTGANVLTF.

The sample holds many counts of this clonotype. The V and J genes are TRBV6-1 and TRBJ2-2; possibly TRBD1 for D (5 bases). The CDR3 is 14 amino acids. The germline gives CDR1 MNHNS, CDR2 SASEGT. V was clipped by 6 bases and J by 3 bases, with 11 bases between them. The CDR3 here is CASRDTPDTGELFF. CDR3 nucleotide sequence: TGTGCCAGCAGGGACACACCAGACACCGGGGAGCTGTTTTTT.

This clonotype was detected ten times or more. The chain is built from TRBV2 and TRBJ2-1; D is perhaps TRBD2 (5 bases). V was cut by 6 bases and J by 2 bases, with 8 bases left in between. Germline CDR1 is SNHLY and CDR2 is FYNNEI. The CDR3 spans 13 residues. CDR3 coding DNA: TGTGCCAGCAGACTAGAAACCTACAATGAGCAGTTCTTC. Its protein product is CASRLETYNEQFF.

The DNA for the CDR3 is TGCAGTGCTAGCATCGGACCTAGCGGGCGGAATGAGCAGTTCTTC. It specifies CSASIGPSGRNEQFF. The chain uses TRBV20-1 and TRBJ2-1; the match to TRBD2 covers 8 bases. Germline trimming cut 3 bases from V and 7 bases from J; bases unmatched to any gene: 11. The germline CDR1 and CDR2 sequences are DFQATT and SNEGSKA (reference sequence). The CDR3 sequence is 15 residues long.

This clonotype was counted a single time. The CDR3 loop reads CASSEVKRYQGRIGGTKNIQYF. For the CDR3, the DNA is TGTGCCAGCAGTGAAGTCAAGAGATACCAGGGAAGGATCGGGGGAACCAAAAACATTCAGTACTTC. The rearrangement links TRBV2 to TRBJ2-4; possibly TRBD2 for D (6 bases). The germline CDR1 and CDR2 sequences are SNHLY and FYNNEI. The CDR3 is 22 amino acids. V lost 1 base and J lost 2, with 30 bases in between.

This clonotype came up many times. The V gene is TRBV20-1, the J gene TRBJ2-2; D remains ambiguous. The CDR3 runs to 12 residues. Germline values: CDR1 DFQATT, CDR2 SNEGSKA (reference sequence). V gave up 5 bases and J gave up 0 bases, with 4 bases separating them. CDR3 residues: CSALTNTGELFF. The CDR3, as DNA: TGCAGTGCTTTGACGAACACCGGGGAGCTGTTTTTT.

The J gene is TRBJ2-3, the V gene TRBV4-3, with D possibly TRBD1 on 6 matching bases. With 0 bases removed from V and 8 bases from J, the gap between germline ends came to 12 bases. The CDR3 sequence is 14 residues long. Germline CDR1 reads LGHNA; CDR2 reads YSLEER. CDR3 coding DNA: TGCGCCAGCAGCCAAGAACAGGGTTCTGGTACGCAGTATTTT. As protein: CASSQEQGSGTQYF.

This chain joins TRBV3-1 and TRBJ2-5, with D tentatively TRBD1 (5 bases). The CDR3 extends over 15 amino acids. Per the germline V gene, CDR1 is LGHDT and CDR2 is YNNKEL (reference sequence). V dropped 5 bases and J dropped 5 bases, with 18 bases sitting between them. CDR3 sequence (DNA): TGTGCCAGCAGCTCACGACAGATTGAAGGGGAGACCCAGTACTTC. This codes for CASSSRQIEGETQYF.

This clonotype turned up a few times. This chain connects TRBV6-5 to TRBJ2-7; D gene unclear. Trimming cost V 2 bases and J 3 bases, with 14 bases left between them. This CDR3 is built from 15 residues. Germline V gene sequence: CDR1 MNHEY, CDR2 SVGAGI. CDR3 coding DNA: TGTGCCAGCAGTTACCTGGCGCTGTCGAACTACGAGCAGTACTTC. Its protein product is CASSYLALSNYEQYF.

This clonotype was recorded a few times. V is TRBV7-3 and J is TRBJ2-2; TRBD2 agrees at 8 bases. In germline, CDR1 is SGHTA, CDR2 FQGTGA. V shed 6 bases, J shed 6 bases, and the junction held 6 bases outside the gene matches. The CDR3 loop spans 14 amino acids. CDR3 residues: CASSLRGGPGELFF. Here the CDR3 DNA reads TGTGCCAGCAGTCTACGGGGGGGGCCCGGGGAGCTGTTTTTT.

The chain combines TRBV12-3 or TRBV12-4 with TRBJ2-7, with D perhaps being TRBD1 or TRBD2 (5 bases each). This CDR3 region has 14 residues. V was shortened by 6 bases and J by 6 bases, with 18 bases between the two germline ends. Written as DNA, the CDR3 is TGTGCCAGCAGCAAGCACTCAACAGGACTCGAGCAGTACTTC. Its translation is CASSKHSTGLEQYF.

The CDR3 protein is CASSLGRGMNTGELFF. The CDR3 DNA reads as TGTGCCAGCAGCTTAGGGCGGGGCATGAACACCGGGGAGCTGTTTTTT. The V and J genes are TRBV7-9 and TRBJ2-2; a weak D match, TRBD2 (6 bases). The germline gives CDR1 SEHNR, CDR2 FQNEAQ (reference sequence). V gave up 1 base and J gave up 1 base, with 10 bases separating them. This CDR3 contains 16 residues. Combining the CDR3 with reference TRBV7-9 and TRBJ2-2 gives the whole variable domain DTGVSQNPRHKITKRGQNVTFRCDPISEHNRLYWYRQTLGQGPEFLTYFQNEAQLEKSRLLSDRFSAERPKGSFSTLEIQRTEQGDSAMYLCASSLGRGMNTGELFFGEGSRLTVL.

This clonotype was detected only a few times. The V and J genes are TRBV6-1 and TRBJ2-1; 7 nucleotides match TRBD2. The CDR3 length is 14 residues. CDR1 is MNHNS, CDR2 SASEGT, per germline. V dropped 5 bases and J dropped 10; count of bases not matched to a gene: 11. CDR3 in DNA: TGTGCCAGCAGTAAGCTAGCGGACCATGGAGAGCAGTTCTTC. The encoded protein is CASSKLADHGEQFF.

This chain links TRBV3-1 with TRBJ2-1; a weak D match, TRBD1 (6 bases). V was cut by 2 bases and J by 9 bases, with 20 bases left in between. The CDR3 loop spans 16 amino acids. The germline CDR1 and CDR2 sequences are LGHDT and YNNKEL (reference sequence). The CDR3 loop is CASSQTRTVGHTEQFF. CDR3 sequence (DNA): TGTGCCAGCAGCCAAACCCGGACAGTAGGTCACACTGAGCAGTTCTTC.

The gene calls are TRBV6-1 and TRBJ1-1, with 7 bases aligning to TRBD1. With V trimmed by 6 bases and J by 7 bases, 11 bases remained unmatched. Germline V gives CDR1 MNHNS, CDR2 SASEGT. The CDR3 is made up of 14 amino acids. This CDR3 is CASRQGQVISEAFF. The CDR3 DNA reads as TGTGCCAGCAGGCAAGGACAGGTGATAAGTGAAGCTTTCTTT.

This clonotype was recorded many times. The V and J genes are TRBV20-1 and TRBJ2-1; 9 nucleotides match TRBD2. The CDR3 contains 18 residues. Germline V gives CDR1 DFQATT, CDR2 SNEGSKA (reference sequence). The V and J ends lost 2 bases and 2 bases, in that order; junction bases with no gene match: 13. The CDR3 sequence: CSARPFRSGRITYNEQFF. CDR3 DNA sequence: TGCAGTGCTAGACCTTTCCGTAGCGGGAGAATCACCTACAATGAGCAGTTCTTC.

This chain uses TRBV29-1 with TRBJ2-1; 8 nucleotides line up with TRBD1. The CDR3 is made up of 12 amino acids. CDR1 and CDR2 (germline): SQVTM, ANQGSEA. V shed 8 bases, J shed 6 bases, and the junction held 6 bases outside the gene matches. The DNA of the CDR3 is TGCAGCCTAAGGACAGGGCGCAATGAGCAGTTCTTC. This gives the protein CSLRTGRNEQFF.

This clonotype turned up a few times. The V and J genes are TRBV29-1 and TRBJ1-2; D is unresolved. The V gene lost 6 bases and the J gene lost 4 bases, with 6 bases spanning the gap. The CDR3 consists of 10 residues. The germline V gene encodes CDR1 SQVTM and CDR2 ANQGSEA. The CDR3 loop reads CSVKFYGYTF. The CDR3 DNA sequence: TGCAGCGTAAAATTCTATGGCTACACCTTC.

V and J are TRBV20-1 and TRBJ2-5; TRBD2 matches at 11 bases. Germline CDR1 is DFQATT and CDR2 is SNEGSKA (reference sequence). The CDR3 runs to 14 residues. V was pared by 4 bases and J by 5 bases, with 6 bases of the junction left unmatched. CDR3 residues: CSANPTSGTETQYF. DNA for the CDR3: TGCAGTGCTAACCCGACTAGCGGGACGGAGACCCAGTACTTC.